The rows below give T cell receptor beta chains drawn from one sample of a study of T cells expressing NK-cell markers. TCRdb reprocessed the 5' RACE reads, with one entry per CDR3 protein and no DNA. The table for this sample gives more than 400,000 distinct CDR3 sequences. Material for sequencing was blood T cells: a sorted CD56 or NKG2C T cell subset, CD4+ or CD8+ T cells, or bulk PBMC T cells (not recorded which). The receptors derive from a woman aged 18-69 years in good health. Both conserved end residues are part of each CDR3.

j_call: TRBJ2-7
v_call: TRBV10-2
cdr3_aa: CASSEGLASYEQYF

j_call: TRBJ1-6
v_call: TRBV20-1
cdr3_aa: CSAGVGASSYNSPLHF

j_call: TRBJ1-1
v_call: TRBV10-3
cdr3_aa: CAISTLTGNTEAFF

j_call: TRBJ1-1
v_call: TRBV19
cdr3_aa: CASSIDRGTEAFF

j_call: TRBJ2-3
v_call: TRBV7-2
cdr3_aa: CASSPDRPTDTQYF

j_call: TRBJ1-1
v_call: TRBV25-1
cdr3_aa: CASSETGGYTEAFF

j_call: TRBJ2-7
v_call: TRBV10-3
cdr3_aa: CAISSVTGSYEQYF

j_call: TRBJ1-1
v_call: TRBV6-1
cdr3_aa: CASSARGYTEAFF

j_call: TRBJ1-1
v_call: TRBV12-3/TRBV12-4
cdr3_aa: CASGRTGGTEAFF

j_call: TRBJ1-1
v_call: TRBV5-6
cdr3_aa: CASSLIRQGEAFF

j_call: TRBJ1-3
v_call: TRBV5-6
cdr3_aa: CASSLDRGRNTIHF

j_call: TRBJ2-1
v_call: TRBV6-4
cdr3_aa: CASSDWAGGYNEQFF

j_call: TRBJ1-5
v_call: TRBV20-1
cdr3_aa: CSARVVKGSNQPQHF

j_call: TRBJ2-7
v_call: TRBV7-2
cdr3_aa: CASSFSASEQYF

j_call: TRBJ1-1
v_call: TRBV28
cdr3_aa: CASILQGATEAFF

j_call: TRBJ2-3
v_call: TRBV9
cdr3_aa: CASSVRGGDTTGDTQYF

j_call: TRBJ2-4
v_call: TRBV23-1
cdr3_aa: CASSESSQVAKNIQYF

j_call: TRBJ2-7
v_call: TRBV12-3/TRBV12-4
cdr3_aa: CASSRVTNEQYF

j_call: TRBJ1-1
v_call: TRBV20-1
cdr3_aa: CSVSTDILNTEAFF

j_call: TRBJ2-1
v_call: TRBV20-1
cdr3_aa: CSALTSGGGYEQFF

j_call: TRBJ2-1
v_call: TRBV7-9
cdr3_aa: CASSLALGSDNEQFF

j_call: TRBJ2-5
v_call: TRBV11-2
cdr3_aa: CASSPPGGEGTQYF

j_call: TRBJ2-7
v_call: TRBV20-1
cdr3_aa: CSAGPPQGAHEQYF